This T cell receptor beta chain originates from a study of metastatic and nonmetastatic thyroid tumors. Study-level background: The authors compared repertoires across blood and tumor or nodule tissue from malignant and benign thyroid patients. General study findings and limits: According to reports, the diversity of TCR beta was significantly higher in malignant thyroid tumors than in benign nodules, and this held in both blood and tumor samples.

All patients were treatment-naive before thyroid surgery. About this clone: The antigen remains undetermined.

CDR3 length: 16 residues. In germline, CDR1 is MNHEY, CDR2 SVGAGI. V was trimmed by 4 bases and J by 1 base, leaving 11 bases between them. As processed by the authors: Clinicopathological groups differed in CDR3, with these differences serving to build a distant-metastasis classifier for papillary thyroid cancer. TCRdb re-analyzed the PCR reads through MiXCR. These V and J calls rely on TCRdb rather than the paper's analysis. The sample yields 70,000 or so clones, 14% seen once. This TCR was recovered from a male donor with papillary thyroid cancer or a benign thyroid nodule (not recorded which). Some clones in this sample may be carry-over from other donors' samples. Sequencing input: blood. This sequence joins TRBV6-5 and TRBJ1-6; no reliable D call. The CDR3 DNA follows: TGTGCCAGCAGTTTTTTCGGCGGGTCCTATAATTCACCCCTCCACTTT. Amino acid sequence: CASSFFGGSYNSPLHF.